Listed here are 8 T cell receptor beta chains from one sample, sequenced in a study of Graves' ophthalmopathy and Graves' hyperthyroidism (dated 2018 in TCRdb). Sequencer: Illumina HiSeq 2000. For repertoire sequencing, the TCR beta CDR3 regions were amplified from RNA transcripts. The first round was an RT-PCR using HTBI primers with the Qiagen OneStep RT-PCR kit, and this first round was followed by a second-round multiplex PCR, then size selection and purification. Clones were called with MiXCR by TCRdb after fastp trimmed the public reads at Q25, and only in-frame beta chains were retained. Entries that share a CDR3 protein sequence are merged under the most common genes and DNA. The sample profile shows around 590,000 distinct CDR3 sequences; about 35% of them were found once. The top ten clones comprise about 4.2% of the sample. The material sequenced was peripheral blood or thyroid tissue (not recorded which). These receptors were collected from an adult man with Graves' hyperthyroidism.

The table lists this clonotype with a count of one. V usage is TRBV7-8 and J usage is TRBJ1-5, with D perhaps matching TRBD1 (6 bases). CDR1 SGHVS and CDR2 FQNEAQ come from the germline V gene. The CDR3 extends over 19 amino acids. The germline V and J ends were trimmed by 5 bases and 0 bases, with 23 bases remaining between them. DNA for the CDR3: TGTGCCAGCAGCACCAACAGGGCCAGTGGGGTTTATAGCAATCAGCCCCAGCATTTT. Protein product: CASSTNRASGVYSNQPQHF.

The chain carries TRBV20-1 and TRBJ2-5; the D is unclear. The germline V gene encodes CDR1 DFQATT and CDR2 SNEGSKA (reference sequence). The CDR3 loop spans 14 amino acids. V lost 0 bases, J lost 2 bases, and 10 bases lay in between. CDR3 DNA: TGCAGTGCTAGAGATTTGGGCGTTCAAGAGACCCAGTACTTC. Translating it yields CSARDLGVQETQYF.

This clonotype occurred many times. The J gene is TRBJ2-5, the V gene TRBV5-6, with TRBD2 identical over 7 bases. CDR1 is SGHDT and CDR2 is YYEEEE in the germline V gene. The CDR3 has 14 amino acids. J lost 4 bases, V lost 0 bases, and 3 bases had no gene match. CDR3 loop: CASSLGGGGETQYF. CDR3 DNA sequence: TGTGCCAGCAGCTTGGGCGGCGGGGGAGAGACCCAGTACTTC.

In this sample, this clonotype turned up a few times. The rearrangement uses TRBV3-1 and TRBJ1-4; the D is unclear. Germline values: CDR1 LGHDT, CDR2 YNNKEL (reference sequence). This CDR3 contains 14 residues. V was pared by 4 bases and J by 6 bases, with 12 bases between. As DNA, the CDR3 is TGTGCCAGCAGCCCGCCAATGCGGGATGAAAAACTGTTTTTT. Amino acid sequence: CASSPPMRDEKLFF.

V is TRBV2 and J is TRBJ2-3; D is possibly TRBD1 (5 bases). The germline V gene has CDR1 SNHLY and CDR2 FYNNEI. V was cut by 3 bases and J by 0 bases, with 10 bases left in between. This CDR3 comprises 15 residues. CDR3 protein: CASSETEPSTDTQYF. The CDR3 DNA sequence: TGTGCCAGCAGTGAGACAGAACCCAGCACAGATACGCAGTATTTT.

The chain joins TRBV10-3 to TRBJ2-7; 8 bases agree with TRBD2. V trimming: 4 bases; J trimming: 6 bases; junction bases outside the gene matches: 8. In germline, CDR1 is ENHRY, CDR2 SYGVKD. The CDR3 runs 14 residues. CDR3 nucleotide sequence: TGTGCCATCAGTGGCAATCATCGGGGGGGCGAGCAGTACTTC. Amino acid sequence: CAISGNHRGGEQYF.

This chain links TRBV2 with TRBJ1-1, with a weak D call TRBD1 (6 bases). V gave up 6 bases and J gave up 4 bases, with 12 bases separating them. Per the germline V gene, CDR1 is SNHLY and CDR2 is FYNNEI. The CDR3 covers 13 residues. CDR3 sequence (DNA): TGTGCCAGCAGACAAGCAGGGGCCACTGAAGCTTTCTTT. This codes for CASRQAGATEAFF. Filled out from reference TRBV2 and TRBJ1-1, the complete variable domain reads EPEVTQTPSHQVTQMGQEVILRCVPISNHLYFYWYRQILGQKVEFLVSFYNNEISEKSEIFDDQFSVERPDGSNFTLKIRSTKLEDSAMYFCASRQAGATEAFFGQGTRLTVV.

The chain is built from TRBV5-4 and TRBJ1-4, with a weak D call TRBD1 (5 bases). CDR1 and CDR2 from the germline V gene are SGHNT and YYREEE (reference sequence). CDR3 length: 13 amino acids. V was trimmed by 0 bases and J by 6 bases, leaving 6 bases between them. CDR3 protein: CASSLVGDEKLFF. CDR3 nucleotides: TGTGCCAGCAGCTTGGTAGGGGATGAAAAACTGTTTTTT.